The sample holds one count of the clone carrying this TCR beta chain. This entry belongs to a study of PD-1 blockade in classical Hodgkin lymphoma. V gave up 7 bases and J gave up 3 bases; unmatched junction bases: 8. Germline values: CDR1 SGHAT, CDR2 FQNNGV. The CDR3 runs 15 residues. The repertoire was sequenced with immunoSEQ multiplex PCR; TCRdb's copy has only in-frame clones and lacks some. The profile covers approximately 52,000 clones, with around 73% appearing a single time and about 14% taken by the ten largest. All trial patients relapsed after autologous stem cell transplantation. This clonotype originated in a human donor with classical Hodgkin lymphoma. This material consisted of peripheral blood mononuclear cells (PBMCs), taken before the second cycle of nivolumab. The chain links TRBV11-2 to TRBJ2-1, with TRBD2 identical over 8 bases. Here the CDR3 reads CASNPGTRSYNEQFF. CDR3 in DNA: TGTGCCAGCAACCCCGGGACTAGGAGCTACAATGAGCAGTTCTTC.